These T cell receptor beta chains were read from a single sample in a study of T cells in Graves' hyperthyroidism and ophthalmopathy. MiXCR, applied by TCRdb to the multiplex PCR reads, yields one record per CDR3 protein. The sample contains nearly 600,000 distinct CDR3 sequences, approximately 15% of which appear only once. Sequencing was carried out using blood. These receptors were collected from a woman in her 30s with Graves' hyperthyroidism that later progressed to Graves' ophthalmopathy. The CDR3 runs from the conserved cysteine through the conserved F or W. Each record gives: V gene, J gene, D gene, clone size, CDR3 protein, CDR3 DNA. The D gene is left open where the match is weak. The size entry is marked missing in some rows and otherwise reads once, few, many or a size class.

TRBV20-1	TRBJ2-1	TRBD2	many	CSAQEGLAGVEQFF	TGCAGTGCCCAGGAGGGACTAGCGGGAGTTGAGCAGTTCTTC
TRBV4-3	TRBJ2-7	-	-	CASSQNSAAGYEQYF	TGCGCCAGCAGCCAAAACAGCGCTGCGGGGTACGAGCAGTACTTC
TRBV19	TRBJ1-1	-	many	CASSIRSSMNTEAFF	TGTGCCAGTAGTATTAGGTCTTCTATGAACACTGAAGCTTTCTTT
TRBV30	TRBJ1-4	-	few	CAWGHLQAPTNEKLFF	TGTGCCTGGGGCCACCTTCAAGCTCCAACTAATGAAAAACTGTTTTTT
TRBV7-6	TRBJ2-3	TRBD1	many	CASSSRTGETDTQYF	TGTGCCAGCAGCTCACGGACAGGGGAAACAGATACGCAGTATTTT
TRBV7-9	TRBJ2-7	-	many	CASSSSNREVLYEQYF	TGTGCCAGCAGCTCTTCCAACAGGGAAGTGCTCTACGAGCAGTACTTC
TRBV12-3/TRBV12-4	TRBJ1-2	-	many	CASSLAFRRVSYGYTF	TGTGCCAGCAGTTTAGCCTTTCGGAGGGTCTCATATGGCTACACCTTC
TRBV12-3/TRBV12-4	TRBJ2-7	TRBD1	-	CASSLTQGEKSYEQCF	TGTGCCAGCAGTTTAACACAGGGGGAGAAATCCTACGAGCAGTGCTTC
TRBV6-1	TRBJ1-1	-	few	CASSGAAGGTEAFF	TGTGCCAGCAGTGGAGCGGCAGGCGGCACTGAAGCTTTCTTT
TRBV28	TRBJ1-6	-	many	CASSLWAGWALHF	TGTGCCAGCAGTTTATGGGCGGGGTGGGCCCTCCACTTT
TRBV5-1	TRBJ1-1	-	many	CASSYGTGNTEAFF	TGTGCCAGCAGCTACGGGACGGGGAACACTGAAGCTTTCTTT
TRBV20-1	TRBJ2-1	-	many	CSAVRASNNEQFF	TGCAGTGCTGTCCGTGCCAGTAACAATGAGCAGTTCTTC
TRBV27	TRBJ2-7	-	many	CASSLLGGNEQYF	TGTGCCAGCAGTTTATTGGGGGGCAACGAGCAGTACTTC
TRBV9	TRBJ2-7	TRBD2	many	CASSVYSGKSSEQYF	TGTGCCAGCAGCGTATATAGCGGGAAGTCGTCCGAGCAGTACTTC
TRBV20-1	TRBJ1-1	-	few	CSALGPGRSTGLDTEAFF	TGCAGCGCTCTCGGGCCGGGCCGGAGCACGGGGTTGGACACTGAAGCTTTCTTT
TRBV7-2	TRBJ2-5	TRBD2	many	CASSLDPSGSFPETQYF	TGTGCCAGCAGCTTAGACCCTAGCGGGAGCTTCCCAGAGACCCAGTACTTC
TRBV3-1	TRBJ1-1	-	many	CASSQSSLNTEAFF	TGTGCCAGCAGCCAATCCTCACTGAACACTGAAGCTTTCTTT
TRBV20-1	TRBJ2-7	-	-	CSARDRQGRGPSLPSYEQYF	TGCAGTGCTAGAGATCGGCAGGGCAGGGGACCTTCCTTACCTTCCTACGAGCAGTACTTC
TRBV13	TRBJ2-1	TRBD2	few	CASSSLGGERPMGYNEQFF	TGTGCCAGCAGCTCCCTTGGGGGGGAGAGGCCGATGGGCTACAATGAGCAGTTCTTC
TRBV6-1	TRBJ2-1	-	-	CASSEVDKPRFF	TGTGCCAGCAGTGAAGTAGATAAGCCTCGGTTCTTC
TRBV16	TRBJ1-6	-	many	CASSPSSTPLHF	TGTGCCAGCAGCCCCAGTTCGACACCCCTCCACTTT
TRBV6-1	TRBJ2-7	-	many	CASTGETYEQYF	TGTGCCAGCACTGGGGAAACCTACGAGCAGTACTTC
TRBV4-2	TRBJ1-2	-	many	CASSQDLRGLSYGYTF	TGTGCCAGCAGCCAAGATCTAAGAGGATTGAGCTATGGCTACACCTTC
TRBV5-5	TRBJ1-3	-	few	CASSLVLVSGNTIYF	TGTGCCAGCAGCTTGGTCCTCGTATCCGGAAACACCATATATTTT
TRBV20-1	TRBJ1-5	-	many	CSARDPNSNQPQHF	TGCAGTGCTAGAGATCCTAATAGCAATCAGCCCCAGCATTTT
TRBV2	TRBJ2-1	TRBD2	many	CASSEQLAAPVGFF	TGTGCCAGCAGTGAACAACTAGCGGCCCCGGTGGGGTTCTTC
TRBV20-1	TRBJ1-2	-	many	CSARDRQNYGYTF	TGCAGTGCTAGAGATCGACAGAACTATGGCTACACCTTC
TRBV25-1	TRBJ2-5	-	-	CASSVGSAQETQYF	TGTGCCAGCAGTGTCGGCAGTGCCCAAGAGACCCAGTACTTC
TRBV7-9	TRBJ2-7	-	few	CASSSYLNPDRNSYEQYF	TGTGCCAGCAGCTCCTATCTCAACCCCGACAGGAACTCCTACGAGCAGTACTTC
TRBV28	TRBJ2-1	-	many	CASSFEEVYNEQFF	TGTGCCAGCAGTTTTGAAGAGGTCTACAATGAGCAGTTCTTC
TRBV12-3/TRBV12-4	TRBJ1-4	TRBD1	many	CASSSGTGENEKLFF	TGTGCCAGCAGTTCGGGGACAGGGGAGAATGAAAAACTGTTTTTT
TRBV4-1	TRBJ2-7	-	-	CASSQGRSPAYEQYF	TGCGCCAGCAGCCAAGGCCGGAGCCCCGCCTACGAGCAGTACTTC
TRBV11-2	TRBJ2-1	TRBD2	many	CASTPGLVKGNEQFF	TGTGCCAGCACTCCTGGACTAGTTAAGGGGAATGAGCAGTTCTTC
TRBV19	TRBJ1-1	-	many	CASKEGGHGNTEAFF	TGTGCCAGTAAAGAGGGTGGACATGGGAACACTGAAGCTTTCTTT
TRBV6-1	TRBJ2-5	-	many	CASRTLPGGGETQYF	TGTGCCAGCAGGACCCTTCCAGGAGGGGGAGAGACCCAGTACTTC
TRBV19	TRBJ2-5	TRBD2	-	CASSRLAGGVTETQYF	TGTGCCAGTAGTCGACTAGCGGGAGGTGTAACAGAGACCCAGTACTTC
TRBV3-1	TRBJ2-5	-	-	CASTYSAFQETQYF	TGTGCCAGCACATACTCAGCTTTTCAAGAGACCCAGTACTTC
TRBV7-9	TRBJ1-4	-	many	CASSWSGVEKLFF	TGTGCCAGCAGCTGGTCAGGGGTGGAAAAACTGTTTTTT
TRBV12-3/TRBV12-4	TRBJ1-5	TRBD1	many	CASSYAGQANQPQHF	TGTGCCAGCAGTTACGCTGGACAGGCCAATCAGCCCCAGCATTTT
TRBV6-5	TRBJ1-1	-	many	CASSYSLGTPNTEAFF	TGTGCCAGCAGTTACTCCTTGGGGACCCCGAACACTGAAGCTTTCTTT
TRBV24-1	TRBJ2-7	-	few	CATSGSGGEQYF	TGTGCCACCAGCGGGTCAGGAGGCGAGCAGTACTTC
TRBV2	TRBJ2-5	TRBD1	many	CASEHSGQQETQYF	TGTGCCAGCGAACACTCGGGACAGCAAGAGACCCAGTACTTC
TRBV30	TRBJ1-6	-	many	CAWTGTVNSPLHF	TGTGCCTGGACGGGGACGGTGAATTCACCCCTCCACTTT
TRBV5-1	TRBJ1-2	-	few	CASSSGVAGDRYTF	TGCGCCAGCAGCTCGGGGGTGGCAGGGGATCGCTACACCTTC
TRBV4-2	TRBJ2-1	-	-	CASSQNRDPVVGYNEQFF	TGTGCCAGCAGCCAAAACCGGGACCCAGTGGTGGGTTACAATGAGCAGTTCTTC
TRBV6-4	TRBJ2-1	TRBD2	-	CASSGPSGSSYNEQFF	TGCGCCAGCAGTGGCCCTAGCGGGAGCTCCTACAATGAGCAGTTCTTC
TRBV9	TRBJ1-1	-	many	CASTGMANTEAFF	TGTGCCAGCACGGGTATGGCAAACACTGAAGCTTTCTTT
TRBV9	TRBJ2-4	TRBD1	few	CASSVSTTGALNIQYF	TGTGCCAGCAGCGTATCGACGACAGGGGCCTTGAACATTCAGTACTTC
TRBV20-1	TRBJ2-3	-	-	CSAMVAGGEDTQYF	TGCAGTGCTATGGTTGCCGGAGGGGAGGATACGCAGTATTTT
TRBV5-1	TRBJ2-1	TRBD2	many	CASSLTPGLEQFF	TGCGCCAGCAGCTTGACACCGGGACTAGAGCAGTTCTTC
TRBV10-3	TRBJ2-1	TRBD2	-	CAISEILAGEHNEQFF	TGTGCCATCAGTGAAATACTAGCGGGAGAACACAATGAGCAGTTCTTC
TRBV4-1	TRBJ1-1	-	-	CASSQDLLDTEAFF	TGCGCCAGCAGCCAAGACCTCTTGGACACTGAAGCTTTCTTT
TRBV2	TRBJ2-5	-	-	CASSGTQDQETQYF	TGTGCCAGCAGTGGGACCCAGGACCAAGAGACCCAGTACTTC